This is a list of T cell receptor beta chains from one sample in a study of T-cell reconstitution after alpha-beta-depleted transplantation in children. TCRdb reprocessed the PCR reads via MiXCR and lists one record per CDR3 protein. The sample includes roughly 110,000 distinct CDR3 sequences, about 9.3% seen only once; the top ten take roughly a third. Sequenced here: PBMCs, sampled before TCRalphabeta/CD19-depleted stem cell transplant. The receptors here all came from a boy aged 2 to 10 with acute lymphoblastic leukemia, due to receive a stem cell transplant. CDR3s include the opening cysteine and the closing phenylalanine or tryptophan. Each record gives: clone size, J gene, D gene, V gene, CDR3 protein, CDR3 DNA. The D gene is left open where the match is weak. The size of a clone is reported for some rows only, either as once, few or many, or as a class for expanded clones.

clone_size: .; j_call: TRBJ1-5; d_call: .; v_call: TRBV20-1; cdr3_aa: CSLSGGNQPQHF; cdr3_nt: TGCAGTCTCTCTGGAGGCAATCAGCCCCAGCATTTT
clone_size: .; j_call: TRBJ2-2; d_call: .; v_call: TRBV25-1; cdr3_aa: CASSESDRLYRTGELFF; cdr3_nt: TGTGCCAGCAGTGAATCCGACAGGTTATATCGCACCGGGGAGCTGTTTTTT
clone_size: .; j_call: TRBJ2-1; d_call: .; v_call: TRBV7-2; cdr3_aa: CASSFLALKQFF; cdr3_nt: TGTGCCAGCAGCTTCCTAGCGTTAAAGCAGTTCTTC
clone_size: many; j_call: TRBJ2-2; d_call: TRBD2; v_call: TRBV20-1; cdr3_aa: CSAFPGLGPGELFF; cdr3_nt: TGCAGTGCTTTTCCGGGACTAGGGCCCGGGGAGCTGTTTTTT
clone_size: once; j_call: TRBJ2-3; d_call: TRBD1; v_call: TRBV28; cdr3_aa: CASSPSGTGGYTQYF; cdr3_nt: TGTGCCAGCAGCCCTTCCGGGACAGGGGGTTACACGCAGTATTTT
clone_size: few; j_call: TRBJ1-2; d_call: .; v_call: TRBV20-1; cdr3_aa: CSALSGNYGYTF; cdr3_nt: TGCAGTGCCCTGTCGGGGAACTATGGCTACACCTTC
clone_size: .; j_call: TRBJ2-5; d_call: .; v_call: TRBV11-2; cdr3_aa: CASSLSTDYQETQYF; cdr3_nt: TGTGCCAGCAGCTTGTCGACGGACTACCAAGAGACCCAGTACTTC
clone_size: few; j_call: TRBJ2-2; d_call: TRBD1; v_call: TRBV7-6; cdr3_aa: CASSPRGQGAWGGNTGELFF; cdr3_nt: TGTGCCAGCAGCCCAAGAGGACAGGGGGCATGGGGGGGGAACACCGGGGAGCTGTTTTTT
clone_size: many; j_call: TRBJ2-2; d_call: .; v_call: TRBV20-1; cdr3_aa: CSARDLLVESGTGELFF; cdr3_nt: TGCAGTGCTAGAGATCTACTAGTGGAGAGCGGCACCGGGGAGCTGTTTTTT
clone_size: .; j_call: TRBJ2-1; d_call: .; v_call: TRBV20-1; cdr3_aa: CSARRAGFYNEQFF; cdr3_nt: TGCAGTGCTAGAAGGGCGGGATTCTACAATGAGCAGTTCTTC
clone_size: few; j_call: TRBJ2-3; d_call: .; v_call: TRBV15; cdr3_aa: CATSRDREDTQYF; cdr3_nt: TGTGCCACCAGCAGAGATCGCGAGGATACGCAGTATTTT
clone_size: .; j_call: TRBJ1-1; d_call: .; v_call: TRBV6-1; cdr3_aa: CASSPGQKAFF; cdr3_nt: TGTGCCAGCAGCCCCGGACAGAAAGCTTTCTTT